The 18 T cell receptor beta chains listed next were all sequenced from one sample in a study of shared clonotypes between healthy human individuals. Measured with immunoSEQ multiplex PCR; TCRdb has only the in-frame clones, and not every one. The repertoire holds a few million clones, with 85% to 95% as singletons. The sample taken for sequencing was naive CD4+ T cells sorted from blood. Subset noted: CD45RA+ positively selected. Receptor source: a man between 18 and 29 years old in good health.

This chain links TRBV7-2 with TRBJ1-3; 7 bases align to TRBD1. The J segment lost 0 bases and the V segment lost 5 bases, leaving 13 bases of the junction unmatched. CDR1 and CDR2 from the germline V gene are SGHTA and FQGNSA. The CDR3 has 18 amino acids. The DNA of the CDR3 is TGTGCCAGCAGCCGACAACCCCCGGGACAGCTCTCTGGAAACACCATATATTTT. Translated: CASSRQPPGQLSGNTIYF.

V usage is TRBV5-1 and J usage is TRBJ2-2, with a tentative D call TRBD1 (5 bases). Trimming stripped 7 bases from V and 6 bases from J, with 7 bases between. There are 11 residues in the CDR3. The germline V gene encodes CDR1 SGHRS and CDR2 YFSETQ. Here the CDR3 reads CASEGAGELFF. For the CDR3, the DNA is TGCGCCAGCGAAGGGGCCGGGGAGCTGTTTTTT.

This sequence joins TRBV13 and TRBJ1-5, with D perhaps TRBD1 (5 bases). Germline lookup yields CDR1 PRHDT and CDR2 FYEKMQ (reference sequence). Deletions cut 5 bases from V and 8 bases from J, with 13 bases between. CDR3 length: 13 amino acids. CDR3 bases: TGTGCCAGCAGCCAGGGACCCCAGGAGCCCCAGCATTTT. Its protein is CASSQGPQEPQHF.

The CDR3 here is CASSLTSSGANVLTF. The CDR3 nucleotides are TGTGCCAGCAGCTTAACGAGCTCTGGGGCCAACGTCCTGACTTTC. The V gene is TRBV7-9, the J gene TRBJ2-6; D is undetermined. The CDR3 length is 15 residues. Trimming removed 2 bases at V and 0 bases at J, with 5 bases between. CDR1 and CDR2 (germline): SEHNR, FQNEAQ (reference sequence).

A note on this clone: Other DNA variants within this sample encode the same CDR3. The V and J genes are TRBV30 and TRBJ1-3; a weak D match, TRBD1 (6 bases). In germline, CDR1 is GTSNPN, CDR2 SVGIG (reference sequence). CDR3 length equals 14 residues. Deletions cut 0 bases from V and 1 base from J, with 7 bases between. The chain's CDR3 is CAWSVTGSGNTIYF. CDR3 bases: TGTGCCTGGAGTGTAACAGGGTCTGGAAACACCATATATTTT.

The chain links TRBV4-1 to TRBJ2-1, with 9 bases lining up with TRBD2. The CDR3 runs 18 residues. Germline V lookup: CDR1 MGHRA, CDR2 YSYEKL. V dropped 1 base and J dropped 4; count of bases not matched to a gene: 11. CDR3 DNA sequence: TGCGCCAGCAGCCAAGCGGCTCGGCAGCGGGAGGAATACAATGAGCAGTTCTTC. The encoded protein is CASSQAARQREEYNEQFF.

The chain employs TRBV9 and TRBJ2-5; 9 nucleotides agree with TRBD2. V trimming: 0 bases; J trimming: 2 bases; junction bases outside the gene matches: 5. Per the germline V gene, CDR1 is SGDLS and CDR2 is YYNGEE. CDR3 length: 16 residues. The DNA for the CDR3 is TGTGCCAGCAGCGTAGGTACGACTAGCGGTCAAGAGACCCAGTACTTC. Amino acid sequence: CASSVGTTSGQETQYF.

V gene TRBV30 combines with J gene TRBJ2-1, with no clear D. Germline CDR1 GTSNPN, CDR2 SVGIG (reference sequence). The CDR3 is made up of 12 amino acids. V lost 2 bases to trimming and J lost 6 bases, with 8 bases between them. CDR3 region: CAWSYPPNEQFF. The CDR3 region has the DNA TGTGCCTGGAGTTACCCCCCCAATGAGCAGTTCTTC.

This chain connects TRBV30 to TRBJ1-4; 9 bases align to TRBD1. V gave up 3 bases and J gave up 8 bases; unmatched junction bases: 7. The CDR3 consists of 14 residues. Looked up from germline, CDR1 is GTSNPN and CDR2 is SVGIG (reference sequence). This CDR3 reads CAWSVGTGHEKLFF. The CDR3 DNA reads TGTGCCTGGAGCGTCGGGACAGGGCACGAAAAACTGTTTTTT.

This clone showed up just once. The chain links TRBV5-1 to TRBJ1-6; 7 bases fit TRBD1. CDR1 SGHRS and CDR2 YFSETQ come from the germline V gene. J lost 9 bases, V lost 4 bases, and 13 bases had no gene match. This CDR3 has 16 residues. The CDR3: CASSGGGTGDSSPLHF. In nucleotides, the CDR3 is TGCGCCAGCAGCGGGGGTGGAACAGGGGATAGTTCACCCCTCCACTTT. The full variable domain, rest sourced from reference TRBV5-1 and TRBJ1-6, is KAGVTQTPRYLIKTRGQQVTLSCSPISGHRSVSWYQQTPGQGLQFLFEYFSETQRNKGNFPGRFSGRQFSNSRSEMNVSTLELGDSALYLCASSGGGTGDSSPLHFGNGTRLTVT.

The sample holds one count of this clone. This chain joins TRBV5-1 and TRBJ2-7, with 9 positions matching TRBD2. The CDR3 is made up of 14 amino acids. V was pared by 3 bases and J by 4 bases, with 5 bases of the junction left unmatched. Looked up from germline, CDR1 is SGHRS and CDR2 is YFSETQ. CDR3 in DNA: TGCGCCAGCAGCTCTAGCGGGATGATATACGAGCAGTACTTC. As protein: CASSSSGMIYEQYF.

In DNA form, the CDR3 reads TGTGCCTGGAGTGGGGGTAAGGTCCTCGACGAGCAGTACTTC. It specifies CAWSGGKVLDEQYF. This chain links TRBV30 with TRBJ2-7; D call uncertain. The CDR3 covers 14 residues. Germline CDR1 GTSNPN, CDR2 SVGIG (reference sequence). V was shortened by 1 base and J by 5 bases, with 15 bases between the two germline ends.

This clone was seen just once. The V gene is TRBV5-1, the J gene TRBJ2-7; TRBD1 is a possible D gene (6 bases). Germline CDR1 reads SGHRS; CDR2 reads YFSETQ. The V gene lost 4 bases and the J gene lost 6 bases, with 14 bases spanning the gap. The CDR3 extends over 13 amino acids. CDR3 region: CASSPLTGSEQYF. The DNA of the CDR3 is TGCGCCAGCAGCCCGCTAACAGGGTCCGAGCAGTACTTC.

This sequence joins TRBV6-4 and TRBJ2-3; D assignment may be TRBD1 or TRBD2 (5 bases each). Germline CDR1 reads MRHNA; CDR2 reads SNTAGT. V was trimmed by 5 bases and J by 3 bases, leaving 15 bases between them. There are 15 residues in the CDR3. The CDR3: CASSRRGWGTDTQYF. CDR3 nucleotides: TGTGCCAGCAGTCGGCGAGGGTGGGGGACAGATACGCAGTATTTT.

V gene TRBV7-8 combines with J gene TRBJ2-7, with 7 bases matching TRBD2. J gave up 0 bases and V 0 bases, and 8 bases lay outside the gene matches. The germline gives CDR1 SGHVS, CDR2 FQNEAQ. This CDR3 spans 17 amino acids. CDR3 sequence: CASSLAIVSGDSYEQYF. The CDR3 DNA reads as TGTGCCAGCAGCTTAGCGATCGTCAGCGGGGACTCCTACGAGCAGTACTTC.

The chain links TRBV5-1 to TRBJ2-4; 13 nucleotides align to TRBD2. The germline V gene encodes CDR1 SGHRS and CDR2 YFSETQ. The V and J ends lost 4 bases and 6 bases, in that order; junction bases with no gene match: 4. This CDR3 has 15 amino acids. CDR3 region: CASSVGLAGINIQYF. CDR3 nucleotides: TGCGCCAGCAGCGTGGGACTAGCGGGAATAAACATTCAGTACTTC.

The rearrangement uses TRBV5-4 and TRBJ2-2; D is undetermined. Trimming removed 2 bases from V and 1 base from J, with 12 bases in between. Germline CDR1 reads SGHNT; CDR2 reads YYREEE (reference sequence). This CDR3 has 16 residues. CDR3 in amino acids: CASSLGRHQNTGELFF. The CDR3 DNA is TGTGCCAGCAGCTTAGGACGCCACCAGAACACCGGGGAGCTGTTTTTT.

This chain links TRBV20-1 with TRBJ2-5; no clear D gene. Per germline, CDR1 DFQATT and CDR2 SNEGSKA (reference sequence). V dropped 3 bases and J dropped 7 bases, with 9 bases sitting between them. CDR3 length equals 11 residues. Written as DNA, the CDR3 is TGCAGTGCTAGTGGTTCGGGGACCCAGTACTTC. It specifies CSASGSGTQYF.